This passage covers 6 T cell receptor beta chains from one sample sequenced in a study of OX40 agonist ivuxolimab in advanced cancers. The data were produced by immunoSEQ multiplex PCR, yet TCRdb's version contains in-frame clones alone and is incomplete. The table lists 45,000 to 65,000 clones, 88% of them singletons. This specimen consisted of CD4+ or CD8+ T cells sorted from blood, obtained in a trial of the OX40 agonist ivuxolimab. The receptors come from an adult with an advanced solid tumor such as melanoma, head and neck, liver or kidney cancer.

This clone has a single count. J is TRBJ2-2 and V is TRBV4-3, with 13 bases aligning to TRBD2. There are 17 residues in the CDR3. Germline CDR1 and CDR2: LGHNA and YSLEER. Trimming cost V 0 bases and J 7 bases; bases outside gene matches: 5. CDR3 in DNA: TGCGCCAGCAGCCAAGAGGGACTAGCGGGGTCTATCGGGGAGCTGTTTTTT. This sequence encodes CASSQEGLAGSIGELFF.

CDR3 DNA: TGTGCCAGCAGCTTAGAGTATGACACTGGCTACACCTTC. Protein product: CASSLEYDTGYTF. The rearrangement joins TRBV7-9 to TRBJ1-2; D is unclear. The germline gives CDR1 SEHNR, CDR2 FQNEAQ (reference sequence). V lost 1 base to trimming and J lost 7 bases, with 10 bases between them. CDR3 length: 13 residues.

V is TRBV7-9 and J is TRBJ1-1; D gene uncertain. Trimming removed 3 bases from V and 7 bases from J, with 12 bases in between. Germline V CDR1 and CDR2: SEHNR, FQNEAQ (reference sequence). The CDR3 sequence is 13 residues long. This CDR3 is CASSFLTDGEAFF. The DNA of the CDR3 is TGTGCCAGCAGCTTCCTGACCGACGGTGAAGCTTTCTTT.

V is TRBV5-4 and J is TRBJ2-5; TRBD1 matches 7 bases. CDR1 SGHNT and CDR2 YYREEE come from the germline V gene (reference sequence). This CDR3 has 16 amino acids. Unmatched junction bases numbered 14, after V lost 4 bases and J lost 5 bases. CDR3 nucleotide sequence: TGTGCCAGCAGCCCCCGGCCGCGTCGGGACAGCGAGACCCAGTACTTC. Encoded protein: CASSPRPRRDSETQYF.

This clone was counted a few times. V gene TRBV9 combines with J gene TRBJ2-1, with 8 bases aligning to TRBD2. In germline, CDR1 is SGDLS, CDR2 YYNGEE. The CDR3 length is 15 residues. Trimming took 3 bases from V and 4 from J; bases not matched to a gene: 6. The CDR3 DNA follows: TGTGCCAGCAGCGGTTGGCGGGAGGTGTACAATGAGCAGTTCTTC. Translation: CASSGWREVYNEQFF.

The chain couples TRBV5-6 to TRBJ2-7; D is undetermined. The CDR3 loop spans 14 amino acids. CDR1 is SGHDT, CDR2 YYEEEE, per germline. The germline V and J ends were trimmed by 2 bases and 2 bases, with 11 bases remaining between them. DNA of the CDR3: TGTGCCAGCAGCTTTGGACGGGTGACCTACGAGCAGTACGTC. As protein: CASSFGRVTYEQYV.